The rows below give T cell receptor beta chains drawn from one sample of a study of shared clonotypes between healthy human individuals. This table comes from immunoSEQ multiplex PCR, and its TCRdb copy is limited to in-frame clones, with some not included. The table has approximately 1.5 million clones, approximately 98.5% seen once. Sequences were obtained from naive CD4+ T cells sorted from blood. The receptors stem from a man in his thirties or forties in good health. CDR3s include the opening cysteine and the closing phenylalanine or tryptophan. The D gene is left open where the match is weak. The size field is filled for only some rows; it gives once, few, many or a size class.

>TRBV7-9|NA|TRBJ2-2|NA
CASASGELFF
TGTGCCAGCGCGTCCGGGGAGCTGTTTTTT
>TRBV18|NA|TRBJ1-4|NA
CASSPPRTSSVPQNEKLFF
TGTGCCAGCTCGCCCCCCCGGACCTCATCGGTGCCGCAAAATGAAAAACTGTTTTTT
>TRBV11-2|NA|TRBJ2-2|TRBD2
CASSSTGGIGELFF
TGTGCCAGCAGCTCAACGGGAGGGATCGGGGAGCTGTTTTTT
>TRBV9|NA|TRBJ2-1|TRBD2
CASGAAGDLYNEQFF
TGTGCCAGCGGGGCGGCGGGAGACCTCTACAATGAGCAGTTCTTC
>TRBV6-5|NA|TRBJ1-1|TRBD1
CASSRTGGWTEAFF
TGTGCCAGCAGTAGAACAGGGGGCTGGACTGAAGCTTTCTTT
>TRBV5-1|NA|TRBJ2-7|TRBD1
CASSPWTGGSYPYEQYF
TGCGCCAGCAGCCCGTGGACAGGGGGCTCGTATCCCTACGAGCAGTACTTC
>TRBV12-5|NA|TRBJ1-1|NA
CASALGVAGTEAFF
TGTGCTAGTGCTCTAGGGGTAGCGGGCACTGAAGCTTTCTTT
>TRBV7-9|once|TRBJ1-1|NA
CASSSGRTEAFF
TGTGCCAGCAGCTCCGGACGGACTGAAGCTTTCTTT
>TRBV28|NA|TRBJ1-2|NA
CASSLSGYGYTF
TGTGCCAGCAGTTTGTCAGGGTATGGCTACACCTTC
>TRBV14|NA|TRBJ2-2|NA
CASSRQMLTGELFF
TGTGCCAGCAGCCGACAGATGCTTACCGGGGAGCTGTTTTTT
>TRBV11-2|once|TRBJ1-1|NA
CASSFGAINTEAFF
TGTGCCAGCAGCTTTGGGGCAATTAACACTGAAGCTTTCTTT
>TRBV7-2|NA|TRBJ2-1|NA
CASSSGPSFRGSDEQFF
TGTGCCAGCAGCTCGGGACCATCCTTCCGAGGCTCCGATGAGCAGTTCTTC
>TRBV27|NA|TRBJ1-2|NA
CASSLGSGTKTF
TGTGCCAGCAGTTTAGGCTCCGGAACCAAGACCTTC
>TRBV11-2|NA|TRBJ2-3|NA
CASSLVGQPRNTQYF
TGTGCCAGCAGCCTAGTAGGCCAACCCCGCAATACGCAGTATTTT
>TRBV2|NA|TRBJ2-1|TRBD1
CASRGQVVYNNEQFF
TGTGCCAGCAGAGGACAGGTAGTATATAACAATGAGCAGTTCTTC
>TRBV11-2|NA|TRBJ1-1|NA
CASSSPKMGLNTEAFF
TGTGCCAGCAGCAGCCCCAAAATGGGACTGAACACTGAAGCTTTCTTT
>TRBV15|NA|TRBJ1-4|NA
CATSRDRARANEKLFF
TGTGCCACCAGCAGAGATAGGGCGAGGGCGAATGAAAAACTGTTTTTT
>TRBV6-1|NA|TRBJ2-2|NA
CAITGDTGELFF
TGTGCCATCACTGGGGACACCGGGGAGCTGTTTTTT
>TRBV29-1|NA|TRBJ1-2|NA
CSAAASGYTF
TGCAGCGCGGCCGCCAGTGGCTACACCTTC
>TRBV7-6|NA|TRBJ2-5|NA
CASSPRLGVTQYF
TGTGCCAGCAGCCCTAGGTTGGGGGTAACCCAGTACTTC
>TRBV18|NA|TRBJ2-7|NA
CASSPRQTNYEQYF
TGTGCCAGCTCACCACGACAGACCAACTACGAGCAGTACTTC
>TRBV6-1|NA|TRBJ2-7|NA
CASSLLSYEQYF
TGTGCCAGTAGCCTTCTTAGCTACGAGCAGTACTTC